Listed below are T cell receptor beta chains from one sample, sequenced in a study of T cell changes during pregnancy in multiple sclerosis. Sequencing used immunoSEQ multiplex PCR; TCRdb keeps in-frame clones, though not all of them. The data hold around 42,000 clones, with 90% to 95% observed a single time. Sequencing was performed on CD4+ T cells from peripheral blood mononuclear cells, taken in the third trimester of pregnancy. The receptors shown here come from a female donor with multiple sclerosis, enrolled in a pregnancy study. CDR3s include the opening cysteine and the closing phenylalanine or tryptophan. Each record gives: D gene, V gene, clone size, J gene, CDR3 DNA, CDR3 protein. The D gene is left open where the match is weak. Rows may omit the clone size; those that give it use once, few, many or a size class.

D: TRBD2; V: TRBV4-1; size: -; J: TRBJ2-1; DNA: TGCGCCAGCAGCCAAGGGACTAGCGGGACCTACAATGAGCAGTTCTTC; CDR3: CASSQGTSGTYNEQFF
D: -; V: TRBV5-1; size: -; J: TRBJ2-1; DNA: TGCGCCAGCAGCGAGTCGACAACTTACAATGAGCAGTTCTTC; CDR3: CASSESTTYNEQFF
D: -; V: TRBV14; size: -; J: TRBJ2-3; DNA: TGTGCCAGCAGCCAACAGGAGGGAGATACGCAGTATTTT; CDR3: CASSQQEGDTQYF
D: TRBD1; V: TRBV14; size: few; J: TRBJ1-3; DNA: TGTGCCAGCAGCCGGACAGGGGGCTTAATCGACGGTAACACCATATATTTT; CDR3: CASSRTGGLIDGNTIYF
D: -; V: TRBV5-1; size: -; J: TRBJ2-1; DNA: TGCGCCAGCAGCTTGTCTGGAGCCTACAATGAGCAGTTCTTC; CDR3: CASSLSGAYNEQFF
D: -; V: TRBV5-3; size: -; J: TRBJ1-5; DNA: TGTGCCAGAAGCTTGAGGGGGAATCAGCCCCAGCATTTT; CDR3: CARSLRGNQPQHF
D: TRBD1; V: TRBV5-1; size: -; J: TRBJ2-1; DNA: TGCGCCAGCAGCTCGGACAGGGTCGGAGGCAATGAGCAGTTCTTC; CDR3: CASSSDRVGGNEQFF
D: -; V: TRBV2; size: -; J: TRBJ1-5; DNA: TGTGCCAGCAGCGAGAGCAATCAGCCCCAGCATTTT; CDR3: CASSESNQPQHF
D: -; V: TRBV6-5; size: -; J: TRBJ2-6; DNA: TGTGCCAGCAGTTACGGAGCCCTGGGGGCCGTCCTGACTTTC; CDR3: CASSYGALGAVLTF
D: -; V: TRBV9; size: -; J: TRBJ2-1; DNA: TGTGCCAGCAGCGTAGGCGGGACCCATAGCTCCTACAATGAGCAGTTCTTC; CDR3: CASSVGGTHSSYNEQFF
D: -; V: TRBV20-1; size: -; J: TRBJ1-4; DNA: TGCAGTGCCAGGGACTATGAAAAACTGTTTTTT; CDR3: CSARDYEKLFF
D: -; V: TRBV2; size: -; J: TRBJ2-2; DNA: TGTGCCAGCAGTGTCCAGCGCCCGAACACCGGGGAGCTGTTTTTT; CDR3: CASSVQRPNTGELFF
D: -; V: TRBV6-5; size: -; J: TRBJ2-7; DNA: TGTGCCACCGGCAGGCAGGGGGGCCCCTACGAGCAGTACTTC; CDR3: CATGRQGGPYEQYF
D: -; V: TRBV18; size: once; J: TRBJ2-5; DNA: TGTGCCAGCTCACTTCGGACGGGGACTTCGGAGACCCAGTACTTC; CDR3: CASSLRTGTSETQYF
D: TRBD1; V: TRBV7-2; size: once; J: TRBJ2-7; DNA: TGTGCCAGCAGCTTATCCTTGGGGACAGGGGCGTATACCTACGAGCAGTACTTC; CDR3: CASSLSLGTGAYTYEQYF
D: TRBD1; V: TRBV7-9; size: -; J: TRBJ1-2; DNA: TGTGCCAGCAGCTCTGGGACAGGGCTCGGGGCGTATGGCTACACCTTC; CDR3: CASSSGTGLGAYGYTF
D: -; V: TRBV4-1; size: -; J: TRBJ2-5; DNA: TGCGCCAGCAGCCCTTGGGGCTCAGAGACCCAGTACTTC; CDR3: CASSPWGSETQYF
D: -; V: TRBV9; size: -; J: TRBJ1-2; DNA: TGTGCCAGCATGGTAGTCCCAGGTGATGGCTACACCTTC; CDR3: CASMVVPGDGYTF
D: -; V: TRBV7-2; size: -; J: TRBJ2-7; DNA: TGTGCCAGCAGCCCGGCCTCCAGGGAGGACGAGCAGTACTTC; CDR3: CASSPASREDEQYF
D: -; V: TRBV11-2; size: -; J: TRBJ2-3; DNA: TGTGCCAGCAGCGATCCTTCAGGGGGCACAGATACGCAGTATTTT; CDR3: CASSDPSGGTDTQYF
D: -; V: TRBV4-1; size: -; J: TRBJ2-1; DNA: TGCGCCAGCAGCCAAGTATTGCAGGGGGTCGGGAGGGTTGAGCAGTTCTTC; CDR3: CASSQVLQGVGRVEQFF
D: -; V: TRBV6-1; size: once; J: TRBJ2-3; DNA: TGTGCCAGCAGTTTCGGCCGGGGAACCACAGATACGCAGTATTTT; CDR3: CASSFGRGTTDTQYF
D: -; V: TRBV10-3; size: -; J: TRBJ1-1; DNA: TGTGCCATCAGTACACAGGTAAACACTGAAGCTTTCTTT; CDR3: CAISTQVNTEAFF
D: -; V: TRBV6-5; size: -; J: TRBJ2-2; DNA: TGTGCCAGCAGTTACACAAACACCGGGGAGCTGTTTTTT; CDR3: CASSYTNTGELFF
D: TRBD1; V: TRBV7-9; size: -; J: TRBJ2-7; DNA: TGTGCCAGCAGCGCAGGGACAGCCCCCTACGAGCAGTACTTC; CDR3: CASSAGTAPYEQYF
D: -; V: TRBV28; size: -; J: TRBJ2-1; DNA: TGTGCCAGCAGTTTAACCGACAGCTACAATGAGCAGTTCTTC; CDR3: CASSLTDSYNEQFF
D: TRBD1; V: TRBV28; size: once; J: TRBJ1-1; DNA: TGTGCCAGCAGTCTAACAGGGGGCCGCGCTGAAGCTTTCTTT; CDR3: CASSLTGGRAEAFF